These T cell receptor beta chains were read from a single sample in a study of shared clonotypes between healthy human individuals. TCRdb's copy holds only in-frame clones and misses some; the assay was immunoSEQ multiplex PCR. The sample lists over a million clones, around three quarters occurring once. Material: memory CD4+ T cells from PBMCs. These receptors all stem from a man between 18 and 35 years old in good health. Some clones in this sample may be carry-over from other donors' samples. Both conserved end residues are trimmed from each CDR3.

v_gene: TRBV7-9; j_gene: TRBJ2-5; CDR3aa: ASSPLAGFDETQY
v_gene: TRBV5-1; j_gene: TRBJ2-5; CDR3aa: ASSLVSDKETQY
v_gene: TRBV11-2; j_gene: TRBJ2-5; CDR3aa: ASSLRLAGGKETQY
v_gene: TRBV27; j_gene: TRBJ2-7; CDR3aa: ASKPGHLGDREAQY
v_gene: TRBV28; j_gene: TRBJ2-7; CDR3aa: ASSLGAGMGTYEQY
v_gene: TRBV28; j_gene: TRBJ2-7; CDR3aa: ASSILTTDPYEQY
v_gene: TRBV6-1; j_gene: TRBJ2-7; CDR3aa: ASSVGTSSYEQY
v_gene: TRBV28; j_gene: TRBJ2-7; CDR3aa: ASSSDRDLHYEQY
v_gene: TRBV5-6; j_gene: TRBJ2-4; CDR3aa: ASSGGGIQY
v_gene: TRBV9; j_gene: TRBJ2-7; CDR3aa: ASSVATQGSYEQY
v_gene: TRBV18; j_gene: TRBJ1-5; CDR3aa: ASSPEGGGGNQPQH
v_gene: TRBV30; j_gene: TRBJ1-2; CDR3aa: AWSDGTRPGYT
v_gene: TRBV6-5; j_gene: TRBJ2-7; CDR3aa: ASSSTSGSPYEQY
v_gene: TRBV28; j_gene: TRBJ1-1; CDR3aa: ASSLPLSVTEAF
v_gene: TRBV7-2; j_gene: TRBJ1-4; CDR3aa: ASSLYFQGSQEKLF
v_gene: TRBV28; j_gene: TRBJ1-5; CDR3aa: ASRLWQGRNQPQH
v_gene: TRBV29-1; j_gene: TRBJ2-5; CDR3aa: SVVGIQETQY
v_gene: TRBV28; j_gene: TRBJ2-7; CDR3aa: ASRPGTSGPYEQY
v_gene: TRBV7-6; j_gene: TRBJ2-2; CDR3aa: ASSLRGTGELF
v_gene: TRBV9; j_gene: TRBJ1-4; CDR3aa: ASSVSENEKLF
v_gene: TRBV28; j_gene: TRBJ1-2; CDR3aa: ASSTPSGTPLGYT
v_gene: TRBV9; j_gene: TRBJ1-1; CDR3aa: ASNNGQGADTEAF
v_gene: TRBV11-2; j_gene: TRBJ2-1; CDR3aa: ASSSQRVLYSEQF
v_gene: TRBV2; j_gene: TRBJ2-5; CDR3aa: ASSRQTQY
v_gene: TRBV30; j_gene: TRBJ1-1; CDR3aa: AWGLDIEAF
v_gene: TRBV5-1; j_gene: TRBJ1-4; CDR3aa: ASSLAGTDEKLF
v_gene: TRBV5-1; j_gene: TRBJ2-2; CDR3aa: ASSLDLIGRELF
v_gene: TRBV5-6; j_gene: TRBJ2-1; CDR3aa: ASSLAAGSDEQF
v_gene: TRBV6-1; j_gene: TRBJ1-5; CDR3aa: ASKYSNQPQH
v_gene: TRBV2; j_gene: TRBJ2-2; CDR3aa: ASSQGLRTGELF
v_gene: TRBV29-1; j_gene: TRBJ2-5; CDR3aa: SVKTGQGGETQY
v_gene: TRBV6-6; j_gene: TRBJ1-1; CDR3aa: ASNPDSPRVNTEAF
v_gene: TRBV18; j_gene: TRBJ1-2; CDR3aa: ASSLEGQRAYGYT
v_gene: TRBV9; j_gene: TRBJ2-7; CDR3aa: ASSGGLAETYEQY
v_gene: TRBV28; j_gene: TRBJ2-1; CDR3aa: ASKTGGASGNEQF
v_gene: TRBV28; j_gene: TRBJ2-7; CDR3aa: ASRTGVEQY
v_gene: TRBV9; j_gene: TRBJ2-7; CDR3aa: ASSPMGIYEQY
v_gene: TRBV7-9; j_gene: TRBJ1-5; CDR3aa: ASSLVGGRVGNQPQH
v_gene: TRBV11-2; j_gene: TRBJ2-4; CDR3aa: ASSLGEVQY
v_gene: TRBV5-1; j_gene: TRBJ2-3; CDR3aa: ASSLGADTQY
v_gene: TRBV27; j_gene: TRBJ1-1; CDR3aa: ASRYKGLKDTEAF
v_gene: TRBV21-1; j_gene: TRBJ1-1; CDR3aa: ASSKGRPEGAEAF
v_gene: TRBV18; j_gene: TRBJ1-2; CDR3aa: ASSLQGYGYT
v_gene: TRBV5-8; j_gene: TRBJ1-1; CDR3aa: ASSFGYRVYTEAF
v_gene: TRBV30; j_gene: TRBJ1-1; CDR3aa: AWSVGQGRKTEAF
v_gene: TRBV4-2; j_gene: TRBJ2-2; CDR3aa: ASSQVSFWNTGELF
v_gene: TRBV2; j_gene: TRBJ2-2; CDR3aa: ASNPDTGYTGELF